Following are 20 T cell receptor beta chains from one sample sequenced in a study of neurological immune-mediated disorders. TCRdb re-analysed the 5' RACE reads in MiXCR, keeping a single row per CDR3 protein. Of tens of thousands of distinct CDR3 sequences listed, 10% are singletons. The sample was PBMCs. Receptor source: a man between 40 and 49 years old in good health.

This clonotype was counted once. A much larger clone is a single base away; this may be a read error. V is TRBV7-9 and J is TRBJ1-5; no definite D call. This CDR3 contains 13 residues. Germline assignment: CDR1 SEHNR and CDR2 FQNEAQ (reference sequence). The ends were cut back, 5 bases at V and 5 bases at J, with 10 bases in the middle. As DNA, the CDR3 is TGTGCCAGCAGCACATTGTTTGATCAGCCCCAGCATTTT. The encoded protein is CASSTLFDQPQHF.

This clonotype showed up many times. The chain is built from TRBV29-1 and TRBJ2-5, with unresolved D. Germline CDR1 SQVTM, CDR2 ANQGSEA. V lost 7 bases to trimming and J lost 3 bases, with 6 bases between them. The CDR3 runs 10 residues. The CDR3 is CSAPEETQYF. As DNA, the CDR3 is TGCAGCGCCCCAGAAGAGACCCAGTACTTC.

This clonotype appeared many times. V usage is TRBV29-1 and J usage is TRBJ1-1, with D hard to call. The CDR3 contains 14 residues. V was pared by 5 bases and J by 1 base, with 14 bases between. The germline V gene encodes CDR1 SQVTM and CDR2 ANQGSEA. The CDR3 region has the DNA TGCAGCGTTCGCCTCGACAATGCGAACACTGAAGCTTTCTTT. Protein: CSVRLDNANTEAFF. Based on the CDR3 plus reference TRBV29-1 and TRBJ1-1, the full variable domain is SAVISQKPSRDICQRGTSLTIQCQVDSQVTMMFWYRQQPGQSLTLIATANQGSEATYESGFVIDKFPISRPNLTFSTLTVSNMSPEDSSIYLCSVRLDNANTEAFFGQGTRLTVV.

This rearrangement joins TRBV12-3 or TRBV12-4 to TRBJ1-1; D is unclear. V was shortened by 3 bases and J by 3 bases, with 11 bases between the two germline ends. The CDR3 totals 14 residues. The CDR3 coding sequence is TGTGCCAGCAGTTTCATCGGCCGCGACACTGAAGCTTTCTTT. Amino acid sequence: CASSFIGRDTEAFF.

This clonotype has at least ten counts. The rearrangement uses TRBV5-8 and TRBJ2-5, with a weak D call TRBD1 (5 bases). Trimming cost V 5 bases and J 4 bases, with 15 bases left between them. CDR1 and CDR2 from the germline V gene are SGHTS and YDEGEE. The length of the CDR3 is 14 residues. The CDR3 DNA sequence: TGTGCCAGCAGTTCTAGGACAAGGGGAGAGACCCAGTACTTC. This codes for CASSSRTRGETQYF.

In the case of this clonotype: A much more abundant neighbour one base away suggests this may be a read error. This chain links TRBV3-1 with TRBJ2-7, with D uncertain. Germline CDR1 LGHDT, CDR2 YNNKEL (reference sequence). This CDR3 is built from 16 residues. Between the trimmed V and J ends, which lost 1 base and 5 bases, there was a span of 18 bases. The CDR3 coding sequence is TGTGCCAGCAGCCAAGGGCCAAGGTCAATGACCAACGAGCAGTACTTC. It yields the protein CASSQGPRSMTNEQYF.

The sample holds many counts of this clonotype. Here the CDR3 reads CASSQDHLGEYEQFF. CDR3 in DNA: TGTGCCAGCAGCCAAGACCATCTTGGGGAATATGAGCAGTTCTTC. The V and J genes are TRBV4-2 and TRBJ2-1; D gene ambiguous. This CDR3 contains 15 residues. From germline, CDR1 is LGHNA and CDR2 YNFKEQ. V gave up 0 bases and J gave up 8 bases, with 14 bases separating them.

This clonotype is categorized as medium-sized. The rearrangement uses TRBV7-2 and TRBJ2-7; D not resolved. Trimming left V 5 bases short and J 3 bases short, with 17 bases between. The germline CDR1 and CDR2 sequences are SGHTA and FQGNSA. The CDR3 spans 15 residues. The CDR3 sequence: CASSGPRAPRYEQYF. The CDR3 DNA reads as TGTGCCAGCAGCGGACCTAGGGCTCCCCGCTACGAGCAGTACTTC.

This clonotype was detected ten times or more. The chain links TRBV10-3 to TRBJ2-3; TRBD2 matches 13 bases. Germline V gene sequence: CDR1 ENHRY, CDR2 SYGVKD. This CDR3 has 15 amino acids. V shed 7 bases and J 4 bases; nucleotides not matched to a gene: 5. CDR3 protein: CAITRLAGGSDTQYF. Here the CDR3 DNA reads TGTGCCATCACTCGACTAGCGGGGGGCTCAGATACGCAGTATTTT.

Many counts were recorded for this clonotype. CDR3 region: CASSLDETMRTDTQYF. The CDR3 DNA is TGCGCCAGCAGCTTGGATGAAACGATGCGCACAGATACGCAGTATTTT. The V and J genes are TRBV5-1 and TRBJ2-3; D is undetermined. Germline CDR1 and CDR2: SGHRS and YFSETQ. Trimming stripped 0 bases from V and 1 base from J, with 12 bases between. This CDR3 has 16 amino acids.

This clonotype was recorded at least ten times. The chain carries TRBV5-1 and TRBJ2-1, with 8 bases fitting TRBD1. The trim removed 0 bases at V and 4 bases at J, leaving 3 bases unmatched. This CDR3 has 15 residues. CDR1 and CDR2 from the germline V gene are SGHRS and YFSETQ. This CDR3 is CASSLGQGFYNEQFF. In DNA, the CDR3 is TGCGCCAGCAGCTTGGGACAGGGGTTTTACAATGAGCAGTTCTTC.

This clonotype was recorded many times. The chain is built from TRBV18 and TRBJ2-7; TRBD1 might be the D (6 bases). Germline V gives CDR1 KGHSH, CDR2 LQKENI. This CDR3 spans 14 amino acids. Trimming took 3 bases from V and 3 from J, leaving 12 bases between them. The CDR3 sequence: CASSPDRHFYEQYF. The CDR3 DNA reads TGTGCCAGCTCACCCGACAGGCACTTCTACGAGCAGTACTTC.

This clonotype was seen ten or more times. This chain uses TRBV20-1 with TRBJ2-1; TRBD2 matches at 7 bases. The ends lost 3 bases at V and 5 bases at J; junction bases unmatched: 10. Germline CDR1 is DFQATT and CDR2 is SNEGSKA (reference sequence). The CDR3 has 15 residues. This CDR3 is CSARDLTGGNNEQFF. The CDR3 DNA reads TGCAGTGCTAGGGACCTCACGGGAGGCAACAATGAGCAGTTCTTC.

Many counts were recorded for this clonotype. V gene TRBV11-2 combines with J gene TRBJ2-4; D may be TRBD1 or TRBD2 (5 bases each). V was trimmed by 10 bases and J by 1 base, leaving 8 bases between them. This CDR3 has 12 residues. The germline V gene has CDR1 SGHAT and CDR2 FQNNGV. CDR3: CATRDAKNIQYF. In DNA, the CDR3 is TGTGCCACCAGGGACGCCAAAAACATTCAGTACTTC.

This clonotype was seen ten or more times. The chain carries TRBV5-1 and TRBJ2-2, with 8 bases lining up with TRBD2. J gave up 2 bases and V 7 bases, and 4 bases lay outside the gene matches. The CDR3 totals 14 residues. Germline CDR1 and CDR2: SGHRS and YFSETQ. The CDR3 spells CASEAGANTGELFF. CDR3 bases: TGCGCCAGCGAAGCGGGAGCTAACACCGGGGAGCTGTTTTTT.

Ten or more counts support this clonotype. The chain couples TRBV5-5 to TRBJ2-7, with TRBD2 as a possible D gene (10 bases). Germline CDR1 is SGHKS and CDR2 is YYEKEE (reference sequence). This CDR3 comprises 16 residues. V was shortened by 6 bases and J by 1 base, with 20 bases between the two germline ends. CDR3 in amino acids: CASILSGGTGSYEQYF. The CDR3 DNA reads as TGTGCCAGCATCCTTAGCGGGGGGACAGGGTCCTACGAGCAGTACTTC.

This clonotype was seen at least ten times. This chain links TRBV5-1 with TRBJ2-1; possible D gene TRBD2, 6 bases. V was clipped by 0 bases and J by 8 bases, with 15 bases between them. Germline CDR1 reads SGHRS; CDR2 reads YFSETQ. The CDR3 spans 15 residues. The CDR3 DNA is TGCGCCAGCAGCTTGGCCGGGGCCTCGGGGGATGAGCAGTTCTTC. Its protein is CASSLAGASGDEQFF. The whole variable domain, remainder taken from reference TRBV5-1 and TRBJ2-1, is KAGVTQTPRYLIKTRGQQVTLSCSPISGHRSVSWYQQTPGQGLQFLFEYFSETQRNKGNFPGRFSGRQFSNSRSEMNVSTLELGDSALYLCASSLAGASGDEQFFGPGTRLTVL.

At least ten counts were recorded for this clonotype. The chain links TRBV24-1 to TRBJ1-2, with TRBD1 matching over 7 bases. V lost 3 bases, J lost 4 bases, and 1 base stayed unmatched. The CDR3 covers 13 residues. Germline loops: CDR1 KGHDR, CDR2 SFDVKD. The CDR3 is CATSDTGVYGYTF. The DNA for the CDR3 is TGTGCCACCAGTGATACAGGGGTCTATGGCTACACCTTC.

This clonotype was recorded at least ten times. The V gene is TRBV9, the J gene TRBJ2-1; 12 positions agree with TRBD1. Germline trimming cut 0 bases from V and 6 bases from J; bases unmatched to any gene: 4. The CDR3 extends over 16 amino acids. CDR1 is SGDLS and CDR2 is YYNGEE in the germline V gene. The CDR3 region has the DNA TGTGCCAGCAGCGTAGGCGGGACAGGGGGCCCCAATGAGCAGTTCTTC. Protein sequence: CASSVGGTGGPNEQFF.

This clonotype showed up many times. The chain joins TRBV28 to TRBJ2-5; 12 positions agree with TRBD1. The CDR3 is 14 residues long. V was clipped by 6 bases and J by 7 bases; unmatched bases: 6. Germline V gene data show CDR1 as MDHEN and CDR2 as SYDVKM. CDR3 nucleotides: TGTGCCAGCAGGGGGACAGGGGGCGAAAGGACCCAGTACTTC. Protein product: CASRGTGGERTQYF.